This TCR beta chain originates from a study of blood T cell repertoires in COVID-19. Method: immunoSEQ multiplex PCR; TCRdb's copy keeps in-frame clones and lacks some. This sample has about 100,000 clones, with about 86% found just once. Germline assignment: CDR1 SGHTA and CDR2 FQGNSA. V trimming: 1 base; J trimming: 4 bases; junction bases outside the gene matches: 7. This CDR3 is 15 amino acids long. J is TRBJ2-7 and V is TRBV7-2; TRBD2 aligns across 7 bases. Material for sequencing was peripheral blood. This clonotype originated in a human donor in a cohort sampled during active COVID-19. The CDR3 DNA follows: TGTGCCAGCAGCTTAGGACCCTGGGGGGGGTACGAGCAGTACTTC. This translates into CASSLGPWGGYEQYF.